This T cell receptor (beta chain) is drawn from a study of cytomegalovirus exposure and HLA in healthy donors. Study-level points and caveats: Sequence variants that were highly shared formed a cluster that was likely a sequencing artifact. HLA restriction was apparent for most CMV-associated TCR beta chains in a later analysis. Immune exposure was documented only through CMV serostatus.

PCR involved 60 Vbeta and 13 Jbeta primers. Clones were sequenced by immunoSEQ multiplex PCR, and TCRdb holds only the in-frame ones, with some missing. The sample carries some 190,000 clones, roughly 74% recorded once. Of note for this clone: Its antigen is unidentified.

The junction had 9 bases not matched to a gene; V was cut back by 6 bases and J by 4 bases. The CDR3 consists of 15 residues. Germline loops: CDR1 WNHNN, CDR2 SYGVQD (reference sequence). This receptor was identified in a female donor in good health and CMV-seronegative. This chain links TRBV10-1 with TRBJ2-3, with 8 bases fitting TRBD1. Sample: PBMCs. The CDR3 DNA follows: TGCGCCAGCAGGATGGACAGGGTCATCCCAGATACGCAGTATTTT. Protein sequence: CASRMDRVIPDTQYF.